The sequence of this TCR beta chain was determined in a study of T cells after yellow fever vaccination (dated by TCRdb to the late 2010s). In the study overall: Libraries from fractions with low cell numbers were prepared with the SMART-Seq v4 Ultra Low Input RNA kit. To follow T-cell clones before and after both primary and booster YFV17D yellow fever vaccination, bulk TCR alpha and beta repertoires underwent longitudinal sequencing. Two healthy male donors, one aged 18 to 30 and one aged 30 to 40 years, made up the cohort. Blood was drawn at multiple timepoints before and after primary and secondary immunization, with bulk PBMC replicates and cell subsets isolated. What the study reported, not specific to this receptor: FACS-sorted repertoires could contain abundant contaminating clonotypes from the bulk population, so computational filtering was required. A small fraction of clonotypes showed up in both the CD4 and CD8 compartments, probably as a result of convergent recombination. Compared with the primary T-cell response, the secondary T-cell response was faster but weaker, reaching its peak on day 5 rather than on day 15. Because the study included only a couple of donors, the extent to which the findings can be generalized is limited. Most clones expanded after primary vaccination (roughly 96% of CD4 and approximately 86% of CD8) were re-detected after the booster, suggesting that broad memory maintenance occurred.

The junction shows trimming of 6 bases on V and 5 bases on J, plus 14 bases between the germline ends. As encoded in the germline V gene, CDR1 is SNHLY while CDR2 is FYNNEI. The CDR3 runs 13 amino acids, cysteine and phenylalanine included. Only the CDR3 region is kept as DNA, spanning 39 bases read in frame from base 1. TCR cDNA was synthesized by 5'RACE template switching, through which a universal primer site and unique molecular identifiers were introduced. Priming of cDNA synthesis was performed from both the TCR alpha and TCR beta constant segments. Two PCR steps were used to amplify libraries, with sample barcodes and sequencing adapters being added in the second step. Sequencing of the libraries was done on either Illumina HiSeq 2500 (2x100 bp) or NovaSeq (2x150 bp). The study's processing was this. Reads were demultiplexed and collapsed into UMI consensus sequences with MIGEC, and V(D)J alignment was performed with MiXCR. Using edgeR on replicate PBMC samples, clonotypes were called vaccine-responding if FDR was below 0.01 and the log2 fold change was above 5 up to day 15. Each bulk clonotype was labeled CD4 or CD8 based on which sequenced repertoire, CD4 or CD8, contained the clonotype at higher abundance. Using fastp at Q25 and MiXCR, TCRdb reprocessed the public reads and kept productive beta chains. Each entry merges the rows of one CDR3 protein and shows their most common DNA and genes. TCRdb, rather than the study authors, made the V and J calls. This sample comprises 300,000 or so distinct CDR3 sequences, 6.8% of them detected only once. Of the sample, 15% to 20% falls within the top ten clones.

The label giving this sample's treatment or condition can be read as: live attenuated yellow fever vaccine strain. At each blood-draw timepoint, two biological replicates of bulk PBMCs were collected. PBMCs were isolated from peripheral blood using a standard Ficoll-Paque protocol. RNA was extracted with TriZol from bulk PBMCs, CD4 and CD8 fractions, and dextramer-positive and dextramer-negative fractions. There are a few counts of this clonotype. The target of this receptor is not known. Within one base of it there is no much larger clone, and no base qualities were kept. The source was PBMCs, collected about 49 days after the first yellow fever vaccination. The sequence is built from TRBV2 and TRBJ2-7, with no confident D gene call. The clonotype originates from a man aged 18-30 years who received the YFV17D yellow fever vaccine. The nucleotide sequence reads as follows: TGTGCCAGCAGCCAAATGGGTTATGACGAGCAGTACTTC. Its amino acids are CASSQMGYDEQYF.